This T cell receptor beta chain was sequenced in a study of blood T cell repertoires in COVID-19. The germline V gene has CDR1 LNHDA and CDR2 SQIVND (reference sequence). This CDR3 is built from 14 residues. V lost 3 bases, J lost 2 bases, and 4 bases stayed unmatched. The repertoire was sequenced with immunoSEQ multiplex PCR; TCRdb's copy has only in-frame clones and lacks some. The table lists some 400,000 clones, around nine tenths of them singletons. This clone was seen only once. Source material: PBMCs or T cells enriched from blood (not recorded which). This receptor was obtained from a woman aged 25 to 39 who had recovered from COVID-19. The chain links TRBV19 to TRBJ2-7, with 7 positions matching TRBD1. This CDR3 reads CASSMRGQTYEQYF. CDR3 nucleotides: TGTGCCAGTAGTATGAGGGGACAGACCTACGAGCAGTACTTC.